Each of the 28 T cell receptor beta chains below was sequenced from the same sample in a study of blood T cell repertoires in COVID-19. Using immunoSEQ multiplex PCR, the repertoire was profiled, and TCRdb retains in-frame clones only, with some absent. The sample lists about 150,000 clones; 86% were seen once. Sequencing was performed on peripheral blood. The receptors stem from a man aged 45-65 years with active or convalescent COVID-19.

Concerning this clone itself: Germline is not matched at one junction end, which may reflect a read error. This chain connects TRBV11-2 to TRBJ1-1, with D perhaps matching TRBD1 (6 bases). This CDR3 comprises 15 residues. Germline lookup yields CDR1 SGHAT and CDR2 FQNNGV. The CDR3 region has the DNA TGTGCCAGCAGCCTAGAGGGGGGGCTGAACACTGAAGCTTTCTTT. This encodes CASSLEGGLNTEAFF.

The CDR3 DNA reads TGTGCCAGCAGCGAGGAGACAGGGATCAATCAGCCCCAGCATTTT. Translating gives CASSEETGINQPQHF. V and J are TRBV7-6 and TRBJ1-5, with TRBD1 identical over 7 bases. Germline V gene data show CDR1 as SGHVS and CDR2 as FNYEAQ. V lost 5 bases, J lost 3 bases, and 7 bases stayed unmatched. The CDR3 length is 15 residues.

The rearrangement joins TRBV4-2 to TRBJ1-1, with D possibly matching TRBD1 (6 bases). This CDR3 is 15 amino acids long. Trimming stripped 3 bases from V and 6 bases from J, with 17 bases between. Germline V gene data show CDR1 as LGHNA and CDR2 as YNFKEQ. Here the CDR3 reads CASSQGGQSSPEAFF. The DNA for the CDR3 is TGTGCCAGCAGCCAGGGTGGACAGTCGTCTCCTGAAGCTTTCTTT.

The J gene is TRBJ2-7, the V gene TRBV4-3, with 11 positions matching TRBD2. The CDR3 loop spans 16 amino acids. J was trimmed by 0 bases and V by 3 bases; bases with no gene match: 4. Looked up from germline, CDR1 is LGHNA and CDR2 is YSLEER. The CDR3, as DNA: TGCGCCAGCAGCCATACTAGCGGGGGCTACTCCTACGAGCAGTACTTC. Amino acid sequence: CASSHTSGGYSYEQYF.

This chain links TRBV3-1 (or the pseudogene TRBV3-2) with TRBJ1-2; 8 bases are a match to TRBD1. V shed 4 bases and J 6 bases; nucleotides not matched to a gene: 7. CDR1 is LGHDT, CDR2 YNNKEL, per germline (reference sequence). The CDR3 covers 14 residues. The CDR3 here is CASSPRDRRHGYTF. CDR3 nucleotide sequence: TGTGCCAGCAGCCCCCGGGACAGGAGGCATGGCTACACCTTC.

This rearrangement joins TRBV5-1 to TRBJ1-2; D might be TRBD1 (6 bases). The CDR3 has 13 amino acids. Germline values: CDR1 SGHRS, CDR2 YFSETQ. V lost 4 bases to trimming and J lost 6 bases, with 13 bases between them. The CDR3 loop is CASSKTGSDGYTF. CDR3 sequence (DNA): TGCGCCAGCAGCAAGACAGGTTCTGATGGCTACACCTTC. Full variable domain (rest looked up from reference TRBV5-1 and TRBJ1-2): KAGVTQTPRYLIKTRGQQVTLSCSPISGHRSVSWYQQTPGQGLQFLFEYFSETQRNKGNFPGRFSGRQFSNSRSEMNVSTLELGDSALYLCASSKTGSDGYTFGSGTRLTVV.

This sequence joins TRBV6-5 and TRBJ1-2; unclear D gene. Trimming removed 8 bases at V and 5 bases at J, with 21 bases between. CDR1 is MNHEY, CDR2 SVGAGI, per germline. This CDR3 is built from 15 residues. The DNA for the CDR3 is TGTGCCAGCCAGCCAACCCCGGACTCGGTTTATGGCTACACCTTC. This translates into CASQPTPDSVYGYTF.

This clone was counted a single time. In DNA, the CDR3 is TGTGCCAGCAGCTTGCGTTGGGGCTCAACTAATGAAAAACTGTTTTTT. Amino acids: CASSLRWGSTNEKLFF. The chain is built from TRBV5-6 and TRBJ1-4, with a possible D match to TRBD1 (5 bases). Germline CDR1 is SGHDT and CDR2 is YYEEEE. The germline V and J ends were trimmed by 1 base and 0 bases, with 10 bases remaining between them. This CDR3 has 16 amino acids.

The chain has TRBV10-3 and TRBJ2-1; 7 nucleotides line up with TRBD1. Germline V gene sequence: CDR1 ENHRY, CDR2 SYGVKD. The CDR3 sequence is 14 residues long. V lost 2 bases and J lost 6; bases outside the gene matches: 4. The chain's CDR3 is CAISEDRVGNEQFF. The CDR3 DNA sequence: TGTGCCATCAGTGAGGACAGGGTGGGCAATGAGCAGTTCTTC.

The genes are TRBV6-5 and TRBJ2-1, with D uncertain. The germline gives CDR1 MNHEY, CDR2 SVGAGI. V was cut by 0 bases and J by 4 bases, with 4 bases left in between. The CDR3 consists of 13 residues. The CDR3 region has the DNA TGTGCCAGCAGTTACTCAACTTACAATGAGCAGTTCTTC. Encoded protein: CASSYSTYNEQFF.

The V and J genes are TRBV20-1 and TRBJ1-5; D is unclear. CDR3 length: 13 amino acids. In germline, CDR1 is DFQATT, CDR2 SNEGSKA (reference sequence). The V gene lost 3 bases and the J gene lost 2 bases, with 8 bases spanning the gap. The CDR3 DNA reads TGCAGTGCTAGTCCCCGGGGCAATCAGCCCCAGCATTTT. It yields the protein CSASPRGNQPQHF.

The chain is built from TRBV4-3 and TRBJ2-2, with 10 bases that match TRBD2. CDR3 length equals 16 residues. With 5 bases clipped from V and 1 base from J, the junction kept 4 bases outside the gene matches. Per germline, CDR1 LGHNA and CDR2 YSLEER. In DNA, the CDR3 is TGCGCCAGCAGCGCTATAGCGGGGGGGAACACCGGGGAGCTGTTTTTT. Protein sequence: CASSAIAGGNTGELFF.

J is TRBJ2-7 and V is TRBV5-6, with 11 bases fitting TRBD2. V lost 0 bases, J lost 1 base, and 12 bases stayed unmatched. The length of the CDR3 is 19 residues. Looked up from germline, CDR1 is SGHDT and CDR2 is YYEEEE. Here the CDR3 DNA reads TGTGCCAGCAGCTTGGGCCCTTACACCGGGACTAGCGGTTCCTACGAGCAGTACTTC. This codes for CASSLGPYTGTSGSYEQYF.

V and J are TRBV10-3 and TRBJ2-3, with a possible D match to TRBD2 (6 bases). The germline gives CDR1 ENHRY, CDR2 SYGVKD. Between the trimmed V and J ends, which lost 4 bases and 2 bases, there was a span of 13 bases. The CDR3 sequence is 15 residues long. The chain's CDR3 is CAISVSGLLTDTQYF. As DNA, the CDR3 is TGTGCCATCAGTGTCTCAGGACTACTCACAGATACGCAGTATTTT.

The CDR3 nucleotides read TGTGCCAGCAGTGTACAGGAGAACACTGAAGCTTTCTTT. It codes for CASSVQENTEAFF. This chain links TRBV12-3 or TRBV12-4 with TRBJ1-1, with D tentatively TRBD1 (5 bases). The V end lost 5 bases, the J end lost 1 base, and 8 bases lay between the germline ends. This CDR3 is built from 13 residues.

The chain links TRBV3-1 (or the pseudogene TRBV3-2) to TRBJ2-7; TRBD2 matches 10 bases. The CDR3 totals 18 residues. The germline gives CDR1 LGHDT, CDR2 YNNKEL (reference sequence). With V trimmed by 2 bases and J by 6 bases, 16 bases remained unmatched. CDR3 sequence (DNA): TGTGCCAGCAGCCAAACCCCCCCGACGGTACTAGCGGGGTTCGAGCAGTACTTC. It translates to CASSQTPPTVLAGFEQYF.

The J gene is TRBJ2-3, the V gene TRBV4-3; a possible D gene is TRBD1 (5 bases). Germline assignment: CDR1 LGHNA and CDR2 YSLEER. The CDR3 has 13 amino acids. V was cut by 3 bases and J by 6 bases, with 10 bases left in between. CDR3 nucleotides: TGCGCCAGCAGCCAGGACCACAGGGATACGCAGTATTTT. Translation: CASSQDHRDTQYF.

The chain joins TRBV10-3 to TRBJ2-7, with unresolved D. Germline loops: CDR1 ENHRY, CDR2 SYGVKD. The CDR3 length is 13 residues. The V end was cut by 3 bases, the J end by 0 bases, with 6 bases between. The CDR3: CAISDSVSYEQYF. CDR3 DNA: TGTGCCATCAGTGACAGCGTCTCCTACGAGCAGTACTTC.

The V call is TRBV5-5, the J call TRBJ2-2; 7 bases line up with TRBD1. Germline V gives CDR1 SGHKS, CDR2 YYEKEE (reference sequence). The CDR3 sequence is 15 residues long. Unmatched junction bases numbered 4, after V lost 1 base and J lost 4 bases. In DNA form, the CDR3 reads TGTGCCAGCAGCTTGACAGGGGCGGCCACCGGGGAGCTGTTTTTT. Its protein product is CASSLTGAATGELFF.

J is TRBJ2-2 and V is TRBV24-1; unclear D gene. From germline, CDR1 is KGHDR and CDR2 SFDVKD. The CDR3 totals 13 residues. The ends were cut back, 9 bases at V and 3 bases at J, with 10 bases in the middle. The CDR3 bases are TGTGCCACCCAATCCATTGACACCGGGGAGCTGTTTTTT. This gives the protein CATQSIDTGELFF.

V usage is TRBV28 and J usage is TRBJ1-2; D may be TRBD1 (5 bases). CDR3 length: 12 residues. In germline, CDR1 is MDHEN, CDR2 SYDVKM. V lost 3 bases and J lost 7, with 9 bases in between. CDR3 DNA: TGTGCCAGCAGTTTCGCAGGGTTTGGCTACACCTTC. The encoded protein is CASSFAGFGYTF.

The sample holds one count of this clone. The gene calls are TRBV5-8 and TRBJ2-7; 7 bases agree with TRBD2. After removal of 0 bases from V and 6 bases from J, the junction contained 9 bases not matched to a gene. The CDR3 has 15 residues. The germline gives CDR1 SGHTS, CDR2 YDEGEE. The CDR3 DNA follows: TGTGCCAGCAGCTTGGAAGCGCGGGAGAGTCGCGAGCAGTACTTC. This translates into CASSLEARESREQYF.

This clone showed up just a few times. This chain connects TRBV28 to TRBJ2-7, with D maybe TRBD2 (6 bases). Germline CDR1 MDHEN, CDR2 SYDVKM. The germline V and J ends were trimmed by 5 bases and 3 bases, with 20 bases remaining between them. CDR3 length: 16 residues. The CDR3, as DNA: TGTGCCAGCAGTCTACCCGGGACTTCCCGGGGCTACGAGCAGTACTTC. Amino acid sequence: CASSLPGTSRGYEQYF.

The J gene is TRBJ1-5, the V gene TRBV24-1, with 8 bases that match TRBD1. CDR3 size: 16 residues. Germline loops: CDR1 KGHDR, CDR2 SFDVKD. The V segment lost 4 bases and the J segment 2 bases; nucleotides outside the gene matches: 6. CDR3 nucleotide sequence: TGTGCCACCAGTGAAGTCGGACAGGGCGGCAATCAGCCCCAGCATTTT. It yields the protein CATSEVGQGGNQPQHF.

The V and J genes are TRBV5-1 and TRBJ2-5, with a possible D match to TRBD1 (6 bases). The CDR3 contains 15 residues. V dropped 7 bases and J dropped 1 base, with 17 bases sitting between them. The V gene's germline CDR1 is SGHRS and CDR2 YFSETQ. As DNA, the CDR3 is TGCGCCAGCCAGGGTTCAGGACAGCCCCAAGAGACCCAGTACTTC. Protein product: CASQGSGQPQETQYF.

The V call is TRBV18, the J call TRBJ2-5; D gene ambiguous. In germline, CDR1 is KGHSH, CDR2 LQKENI. Trimming took 4 bases from V and 2 from J, leaving 11 bases between them. The CDR3 extends over 14 amino acids. The CDR3 spells CASSRDTIQETQYF. The CDR3 bases are TGTGCCAGCTCACGCGATACGATTCAAGAGACCCAGTACTTC. The complete variable domain, with remaining parts taken from reference TRBV18 and TRBJ2-5, reads NAGVMQNPRHLVRRRGQEARLRCSPMKGHSHVYWYRQLPEEGLKFMVYLQKENIIDESGMPKERFSAEFPKEGPSILRIQQVVRGDSAAYFCASSRDTIQETQYFGPGTRLLVL.

The V and J genes are TRBV11-3 and TRBJ2-2; TRBD1 matches 7 bases. V lost 3 bases, J lost 3 bases, and 4 bases stayed unmatched. The CDR3 is 15 residues long. Germline CDR1 is SGHNT and CDR2 is YENEEA. CDR3 in amino acids: CASSFGQVHTGELFF. The CDR3 nucleotides read TGTGCCAGCAGCTTTGGACAGGTCCACACCGGGGAGCTGTTTTTT. Combining the CDR3 with reference TRBV11-3 and TRBJ2-2 gives the whole variable domain EAGVVQSPRYKIIEKKQPVAFWCNPISGHNTLYWYLQNLGQGPELLIRYENEEAVDDSQLPKDRFSAERLKGVDSTLKIQPAELGDSAVYLCASSFGQVHTGELFFGEGSRLTVL.

This chain links TRBV27 with TRBJ1-1; no clear D. Trimming took off 5 bases at V and 1 base at J, with 11 bases between the two ends. The CDR3 runs 14 residues. Germline V gene sequence: CDR1 MNHEY, CDR2 SMNVEV (reference sequence). In DNA, the CDR3 is TGTGCCAGCAGTGTAAGGGAGCCGAACACTGAAGCTTTCTTT. Protein sequence: CASSVREPNTEAFF.